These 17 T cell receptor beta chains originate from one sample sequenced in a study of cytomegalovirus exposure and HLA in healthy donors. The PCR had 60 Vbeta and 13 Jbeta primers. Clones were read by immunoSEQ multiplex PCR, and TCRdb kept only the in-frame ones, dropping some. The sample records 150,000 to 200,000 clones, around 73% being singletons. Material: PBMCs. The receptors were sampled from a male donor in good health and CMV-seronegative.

CDR3 region: CARLAGVTGELFF. The DNA of the CDR3 is TGTGCCAGACTAGCGGGAGTAACCGGGGAGCTGTTTTTT. The chain combines TRBV19 with TRBJ2-2, with 11 bases fitting TRBD2. V lost 9 bases, J lost 5 bases, and 2 bases stayed unmatched. Germline V gene lookup returns CDR1 LNHDA and CDR2 SQIVND (reference sequence). The CDR3 runs to 13 residues.

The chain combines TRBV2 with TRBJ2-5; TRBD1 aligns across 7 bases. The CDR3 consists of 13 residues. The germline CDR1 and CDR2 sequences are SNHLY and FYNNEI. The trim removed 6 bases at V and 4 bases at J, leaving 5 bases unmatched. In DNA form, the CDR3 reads TGTGCCAGCAGAGGGGGCCTCGGAGAGACCCAGTACTTC. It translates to CASRGGLGETQYF. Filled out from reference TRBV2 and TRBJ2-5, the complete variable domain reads EPEVTQTPSHQVTQMGQEVILRCVPISNHLYFYWYRQILGQKVEFLVSFYNNEISEKSEIFDDQFSVERPDGSNFTLKIRSTKLEDSAMYFCASRGGLGETQYFGPGTRLLVL.

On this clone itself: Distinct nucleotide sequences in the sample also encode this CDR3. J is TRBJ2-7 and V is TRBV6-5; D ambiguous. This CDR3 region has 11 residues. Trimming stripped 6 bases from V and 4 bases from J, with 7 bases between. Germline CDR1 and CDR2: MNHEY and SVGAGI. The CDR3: CASRQMYEQYF. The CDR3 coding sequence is TGTGCCAGCAGACAGATGTACGAGCAGTACTTC.

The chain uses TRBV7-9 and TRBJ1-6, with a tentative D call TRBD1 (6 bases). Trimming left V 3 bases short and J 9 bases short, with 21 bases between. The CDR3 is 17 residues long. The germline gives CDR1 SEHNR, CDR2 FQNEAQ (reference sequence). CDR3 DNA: TGTGCCAGCAGCTTCGCGGGAGGGGGGGCGCCAGGTTCACCCCTCCACTTT. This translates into CASSFAGGGAPGSPLHF.

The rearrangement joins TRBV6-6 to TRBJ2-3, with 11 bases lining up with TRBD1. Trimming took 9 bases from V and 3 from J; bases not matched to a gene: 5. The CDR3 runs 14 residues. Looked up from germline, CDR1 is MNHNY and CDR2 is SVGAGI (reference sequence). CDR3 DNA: TGTGCCAGTGTGGACAGGGGGCCTACAGATACGCAGTATTTT. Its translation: CASVDRGPTDTQYF.

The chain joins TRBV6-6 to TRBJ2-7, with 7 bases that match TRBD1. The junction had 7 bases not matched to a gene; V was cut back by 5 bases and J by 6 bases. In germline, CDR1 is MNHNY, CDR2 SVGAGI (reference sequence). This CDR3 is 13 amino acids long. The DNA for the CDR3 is TGTGCCAGCAGTCGACAGGGACAGTCCGAGCAGTACTTC. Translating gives CASSRQGQSEQYF.

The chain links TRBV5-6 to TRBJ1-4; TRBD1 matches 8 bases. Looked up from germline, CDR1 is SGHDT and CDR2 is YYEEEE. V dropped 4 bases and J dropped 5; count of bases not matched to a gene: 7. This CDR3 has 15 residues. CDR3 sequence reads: CASSTDRGQNEKLFF. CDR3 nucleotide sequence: TGTGCCAGCAGCACCGACAGGGGCCAAAATGAAAAACTGTTTTTT.

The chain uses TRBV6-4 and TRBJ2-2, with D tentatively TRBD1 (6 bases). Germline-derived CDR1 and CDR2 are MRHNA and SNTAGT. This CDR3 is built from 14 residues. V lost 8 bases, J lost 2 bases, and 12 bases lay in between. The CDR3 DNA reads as TGTGCCAGCCGCTGGACAGACAACACCGGGGAGCTGTTTTTT. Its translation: CASRWTDNTGELFF.

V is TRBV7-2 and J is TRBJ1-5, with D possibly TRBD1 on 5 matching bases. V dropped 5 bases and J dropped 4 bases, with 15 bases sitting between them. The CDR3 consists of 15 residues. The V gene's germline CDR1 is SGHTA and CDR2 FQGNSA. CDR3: CASSQGLSENQPQHF. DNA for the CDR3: TGTGCCAGCAGCCAGGGCCTGAGCGAGAATCAGCCCCAGCATTTT.

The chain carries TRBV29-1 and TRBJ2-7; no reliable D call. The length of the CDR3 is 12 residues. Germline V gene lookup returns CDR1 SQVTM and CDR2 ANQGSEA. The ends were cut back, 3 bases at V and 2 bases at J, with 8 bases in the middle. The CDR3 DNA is TGCAGCGTTGAGGCAGGCCCCTACGAGCAGTACTTC. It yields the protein CSVEAGPYEQYF.

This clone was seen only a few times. The CDR3 region has the DNA TGTGCCAGCAGTTACTTGACAGGAACTAACTATGGCTACACCTTC. It specifies CASSYLTGTNYGYTF. The chain uses TRBV6-5 and TRBJ1-2; TRBD1 might be the D (6 bases). Germline CDR1 is MNHEY and CDR2 is SVGAGI. V was clipped by 1 base and J by 0 bases, with 9 bases between them. The CDR3 covers 15 residues.

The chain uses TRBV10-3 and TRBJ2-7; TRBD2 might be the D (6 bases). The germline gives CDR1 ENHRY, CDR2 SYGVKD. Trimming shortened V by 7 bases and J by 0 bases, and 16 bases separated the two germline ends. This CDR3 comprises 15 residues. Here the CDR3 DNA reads TGTGCCATCAAAGCGTCGGGGGTCACCTCCTACGAGCAGTACTTC. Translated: CAIKASGVTSYEQYF.

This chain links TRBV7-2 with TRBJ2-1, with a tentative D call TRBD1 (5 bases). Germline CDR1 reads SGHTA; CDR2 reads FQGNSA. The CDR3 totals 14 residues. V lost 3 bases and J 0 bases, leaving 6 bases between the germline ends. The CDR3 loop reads CASSLTVSYNEQFF. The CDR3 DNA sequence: TGTGCCAGCAGCTTGACAGTCTCCTACAATGAGCAGTTCTTC.

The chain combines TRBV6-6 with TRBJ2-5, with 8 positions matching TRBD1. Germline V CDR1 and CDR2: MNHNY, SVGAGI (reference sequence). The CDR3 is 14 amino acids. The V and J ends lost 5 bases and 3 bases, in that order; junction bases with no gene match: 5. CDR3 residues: CASSTPGGEETQYF. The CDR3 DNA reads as TGTGCCAGCAGTACCCCAGGGGGCGAAGAGACCCAGTACTTC.

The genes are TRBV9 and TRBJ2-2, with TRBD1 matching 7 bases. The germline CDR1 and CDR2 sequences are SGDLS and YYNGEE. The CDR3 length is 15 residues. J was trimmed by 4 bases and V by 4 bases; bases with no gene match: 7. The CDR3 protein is CASSPTGAVTGELFF. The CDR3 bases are TGTGCCAGCAGCCCTACAGGGGCGGTCACCGGGGAGCTGTTTTTT.

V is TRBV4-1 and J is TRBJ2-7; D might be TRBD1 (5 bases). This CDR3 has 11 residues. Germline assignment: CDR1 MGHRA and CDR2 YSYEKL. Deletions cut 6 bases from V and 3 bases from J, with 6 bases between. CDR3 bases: TGCGCCAGCAGGCAGGGCTACGAGCAGTACTTC. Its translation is CASRQGYEQYF.

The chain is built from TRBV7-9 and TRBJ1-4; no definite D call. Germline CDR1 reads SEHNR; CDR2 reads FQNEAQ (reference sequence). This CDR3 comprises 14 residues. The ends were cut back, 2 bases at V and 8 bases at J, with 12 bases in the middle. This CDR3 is CASSLYPGEEKLFF. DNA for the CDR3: TGTGCCAGCAGCTTATATCCCGGGGAAGAAAAACTGTTTTTT. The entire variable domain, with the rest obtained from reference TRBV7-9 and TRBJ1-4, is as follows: DTGVSQNPRHKITKRGQNVTFRCDPISEHNRLYWYRQTLGQGPEFLTYFQNEAQLEKSRLLSDRFSAERPKGSFSTLEIQRTEQGDSAMYLCASSLYPGEEKLFFGSGTQLSVL.